What follows are 31 T cell receptor beta chains derived from one specimen sequenced in a study of blood T cell repertoires in COVID-19. Generated by immunoSEQ multiplex PCR, the TCRdb table keeps only in-frame clones and is missing some. The data contain 85,000 to 100,000 clones, more than 65% of them singletons. Specimen: peripheral blood. The receptors originated from a woman aged 80 or over with active or convalescent COVID-19.

The chain employs TRBV11-1 and TRBJ2-7, with 8 bases lining up with TRBD2. Trimming cost V 7 bases and J 6 bases; bases outside gene matches: 14. The CDR3 has 15 amino acids. Germline CDR1 reads SGHAT; CDR2 reads FQDESV (reference sequence). CDR3 DNA sequence: TGTGCCAGCACCCCATCCGGGACTAGGGAACGCGAGCAGTACTTC. Translation: CASTPSGTREREQYF.

This chain links TRBV11-2 with TRBJ2-3; D remains unclear. This CDR3 region has 13 residues. Germline V lookup: CDR1 SGHAT, CDR2 FQNNGV. Trimming took 1 base from V and 3 from J, leaving 5 bases between them. CDR3 protein: CASSLAGTDTQYF. CDR3 DNA: TGTGCCAGCAGCTTAGCCGGGACAGATACGCAGTATTTT.

The chain uses TRBV3-1 (or the pseudogene TRBV3-2) and TRBJ2-7, with no clear D. Trimming cost V 5 bases and J 6 bases, with 8 bases left between them. This CDR3 contains 11 residues. CDR1 is LGHDT and CDR2 is YNNKEL in the germline V gene (reference sequence). Here the CDR3 DNA reads TGTGCCAGCAGCTTTGGCCGCGAGCAGTACTTC. It specifies CASSFGREQYF.

The chain couples TRBV6-5 to TRBJ2-2; 11 bases line up with TRBD1. Germline V lookup: CDR1 MNHEY, CDR2 SVGAGI. The CDR3 runs 14 residues. Trimming removed 5 bases from V and 9 bases from J; junction bases left unmatched: 5. As DNA, the CDR3 is TGTGCCAGCAGTCAGGGACAGGGGGTCCGGGAGCTGTTTTTT. This sequence encodes CASSQGQGVRELFF.

The chain employs TRBV6-5 and TRBJ2-5; perhaps TRBD2 as D (7 bases). CDR1 is MNHEY and CDR2 is SVGAGI in the germline V gene. Deletions cut 7 bases from V and 5 bases from J, with 14 bases between. This CDR3 comprises 13 residues. The CDR3 here is CASKGGAGETQYF. CDR3 bases: TGTGCCAGCAAGGGGGGGGCCGGGGAGACCCAGTACTTC.

The V call is TRBV11-2, the J call TRBJ2-7; the match to TRBD1 covers 9 bases. Germline trimming cut 1 base from V and 5 bases from J; bases unmatched to any gene: 3. Germline values: CDR1 SGHAT, CDR2 FQNNGV. The length of the CDR3 is 14 residues. CDR3 sequence reads: CASSLVGTGHEQYF. The CDR3 nucleotides read TGTGCCAGCAGCTTAGTTGGGACAGGGCACGAGCAGTACTTC. The entire variable domain, with the rest obtained from reference TRBV11-2 and TRBJ2-7, is as follows: EAGVAQSPRYKIIEKRQSVAFWCNPISGHATLYWYQQILGQGPKLLIQFQNNGVVDDSQLPKDRFSAERLKGVDSTLKIQPAKLEDSAVYLCASSLVGTGHEQYFGPGTRLTVT.

On this clone: One end of the junction fails to match germline, which may point to a read error. The V gene is TRBV5-1, the J gene TRBJ1-3; maybe TRBD1 (5 bases). The germline V gene has CDR1 SGHRS and CDR2 YFSETQ. CDR3 size: 16 residues. The CDR3 protein is CASSFLTGDSGNTIYF. DNA for the CDR3: TGTGCCAGCAGCTTCCTCACAGGAGACTCTGGAAACACCATATATTTT.

The CDR3 protein is CASSYRQQMAGANTGELFF. The CDR3 DNA reads as TGTGCCAGCAGTTACCGTCAGCAAATGGCGGGTGCGAACACCGGGGAGCTGTTTTTT. The chain links TRBV6-2 or TRBV6-3 to TRBJ2-2; the D gene is possibly TRBD2 (5 bases). V was clipped by 2 bases and J by 0 bases, with 19 bases between them. Germline lookup yields CDR1 MNHEY and CDR2 SVGEGT. The CDR3 runs to 19 residues.

The chain links TRBV7-2 to TRBJ2-1, with 14 nucleotides matching TRBD2. This CDR3 region has 15 residues. In germline, CDR1 is SGHTA, CDR2 FQGNSA. Trimming removed 5 bases from V and 6 bases from J; junction bases left unmatched: 3. For the CDR3, the DNA is TGTGCCAGCAGCCAGACTAGCGGGAGGGCCAATGAGCAGTTCTTC. Its protein product is CASSQTSGRANEQFF.

A word on this clone: This CDR3 is also generated by other DNA sequences in the sample. The chain employs TRBV28 and TRBJ1-1; TRBD1 agrees at 7 bases. The CDR3 covers 15 residues. Per germline, CDR1 MDHEN and CDR2 SYDVKM. J was trimmed by 0 bases and V by 6 bases; bases with no gene match: 7. This CDR3 is CASSHPTGMNTEAFF. CDR3 sequence (DNA): TGTGCCAGCAGCCATCCGACAGGGATGAACACTGAAGCTTTCTTT.

The V and J genes are TRBV9 and TRBJ1-2, with 9 bases identical to TRBD1. The CDR3 extends over 14 amino acids. The V gene end was trimmed by 4 bases and the J gene end by 4 bases; junction bases not matched to a gene: 5. Per the germline V gene, CDR1 is SGDLS and CDR2 is YYNGEE. CDR3 bases: TGTGCCAGCAGCCCCGGGACAGGGCCCTATGGCTACACCTTC. Its protein product is CASSPGTGPYGYTF.

This clone was picked up a small number of times. V usage is TRBV18 and J usage is TRBJ2-2; 7 bases agree with TRBD1. Germline assignment: CDR1 KGHSH and CDR2 LQKENI. The J segment lost 4 bases and the V segment lost 0 bases, leaving 2 bases of the junction unmatched. CDR3 length equals 15 residues. In nucleotides, the CDR3 is TGTGCCAGCTCACCACCGAGACAGGGCACCGGGGAGCTGTTTTTT. This gives the protein CASSPPRQGTGELFF. The complete variable domain, with remaining parts taken from reference TRBV18 and TRBJ2-2, reads NAGVMQNPRHLVRRRGQEARLRCSPMKGHSHVYWYRQLPEEGLKFMVYLQKENIIDESGMPKERFSAEFPKEGPSILRIQQVVRGDSAAYFCASSPPRQGTGELFFGEGSRLTVL.

This chain uses TRBV4-1 with TRBJ2-7; TRBD1 aligns across 7 bases. Looked up from germline, CDR1 is MGHRA and CDR2 is YSYEKL. This CDR3 is built from 16 residues. Losses at the gene ends were 2 bases for V and 0 bases for J; bases not matched to a gene: 7. CDR3 region: CASSQPGQAPSYEQYF. The CDR3 DNA follows: TGCGCCAGCAGCCAACCCGGACAGGCCCCCTCCTACGAGCAGTACTTC.

This clone came up once. V gene TRBV12-5 combines with J gene TRBJ2-3; 10 bases match TRBD2. CDR1 is LGHNT and CDR2 is FRNRAP in the germline V gene. The CDR3 totals 17 residues. V trimming: 5 bases; J trimming: 1 base; junction bases outside the gene matches: 9. In DNA form, the CDR3 reads TGTGCTAGTGGTCAAACCCGGACTAGCGGAGGCACAGATACGCAGTATTTT. Its translation: CASGQTRTSGGTDTQYF. The full variable domain, with the rest looked up from reference TRBV12-5 and TRBJ2-3, is DARVTQTPRHKVTEMGQEVTMRCQPILGHNTVFWYRQTMMQGLELLAYFRNRAPLDDSGMPKDRFSAEMPDATLATLKIQPSEPRDSAVYFCASGQTRTSGGTDTQYFGPGTRLTVL.

CDR3 sequence: CASCPGASGEQFF. CDR3 nucleotide sequence: TGTGCCAGCTGTCCGGGAGCGTCGGGTGAGCAGTTCTTC. The V gene is TRBV12-3 or TRBV12-4, the J gene TRBJ2-1; possibly TRBD2 for D (6 bases). Trimming took off 8 bases at V and 9 bases at J, with 17 bases between the two ends. CDR3 length: 13 amino acids.

The chain has TRBV19 and TRBJ2-2; TRBD2 agrees at 16 bases. Per germline, CDR1 LNHDA and CDR2 SQIVND (reference sequence). The J segment lost 1 base and the V segment lost 1 base, leaving 3 bases of the junction unmatched. This CDR3 has 19 residues. The DNA of the CDR3 is TGTGCCAGTAGTATAGGGGGGACTAGCGGGAGGGAGAACACCGGGGAGCTGTTTTTT. Translating gives CASSIGGTSGRENTGELFF.

The gene calls are TRBV7-2 and TRBJ1-2; unclear D gene. Germline lookup yields CDR1 SGHTA and CDR2 FQGNSA. The CDR3 is 14 residues long. The V end lost 5 bases, the J end lost 8 bases, and 18 bases lay between the germline ends. The chain's CDR3 is CASSPEPGTVGYTF. DNA for the CDR3: TGTGCCAGCAGCCCGGAGCCGGGAACAGTGGGCTACACCTTC.

The chain employs TRBV19 and TRBJ2-5; D is perhaps TRBD1 (5 bases). The CDR3 consists of 14 residues. V lost 0 bases, J lost 1 base, and 6 bases lay in between. CDR1 LNHDA and CDR2 SQIVND come from the germline V gene (reference sequence). CDR3 in DNA: TGTGCCAGTAGTATAGAAAGGGGCCAAGAGACCCAGTACTTC. Protein product: CASSIERGQETQYF.

The rearrangement joins TRBV18 to TRBJ1-2; D possibly corresponds to TRBD1 (5 bases). The CDR3 is made up of 15 amino acids. Germline lookup yields CDR1 KGHSH and CDR2 LQKENI. The V end lost 3 bases, the J end lost 1 base, and 12 bases lay between the germline ends. The CDR3 spells CASSPGQNYNYGYTF. CDR3 coding DNA: TGTGCCAGCTCACCGGGGCAGAACTATAACTATGGCTACACCTTC. Full variable domain (rest looked up from reference TRBV18 and TRBJ1-2): NAGVMQNPRHLVRRRGQEARLRCSPMKGHSHVYWYRQLPEEGLKFMVYLQKENIIDESGMPKERFSAEFPKEGPSILRIQQVVRGDSAAYFCASSPGQNYNYGYTFGSGTRLTVV.

This clone was seen a few times. The chain combines TRBV7-3 with TRBJ2-5, with D possibly TRBD1 on 5 matching bases. Trimming stripped 5 bases from V and 5 bases from J, with 12 bases between. CDR1 SGHTA and CDR2 FQGTGA come from the germline V gene. The CDR3 loop spans 13 amino acids. CDR3 in DNA: TGTGCCAGCAGCGAACAGGTCTCGGAGACCCAGTACTTC. Its protein is CASSEQVSETQYF.

A single count supports this clone. The J gene is TRBJ2-7, the V gene TRBV19; 9 bases fit TRBD1. V was clipped by 4 bases and J by 3 bases; unmatched bases: 7. CDR1 and CDR2 from the germline V gene are LNHDA and SQIVND (reference sequence). This CDR3 region has 15 residues. CDR3 sequence (DNA): TGTGCCAGTAGTACAACCGGGACAGGGAGCTACGAGCAGTACTTC. Amino acid sequence: CASSTTGTGSYEQYF.

The chain carries TRBV6-2 or TRBV6-3 and TRBJ2-7, with 9 bases identical to TRBD2. CDR3 length: 18 residues. With 0 bases clipped from V and 3 bases from J, the junction kept 12 bases outside the gene matches. Germline V lookup: CDR1 MNHEY, CDR2 SVGEGT. The CDR3 nucleotides read TGTGCCAGCAGTTACTCGAGTTTCCAGGCTAGCGGGAACTACGAGCAGTACTTC. This codes for CASSYSSFQASGNYEQYF.

This clone is a singleton in its sample. This chain links TRBV9 with TRBJ1-1, with D perhaps TRBD1 (6 bases). The V end lost 0 bases, the J end lost 1 base, and 10 bases lay between the germline ends. Germline values: CDR1 SGDLS, CDR2 YYNGEE. The CDR3 spans 15 residues. Written as DNA, the CDR3 is TGTGCCAGCAGCGTAGGGGGGCACAGGAACACTGAAGCTTTCTTT. As protein: CASSVGGHRNTEAFF. The complete variable domain, with remaining parts taken from reference TRBV9 and TRBJ1-1, reads DSGVTQTPKHLITATGQRVTLRCSPRSGDLSVYWYQQSLDQGLQFLIQYYNGEERAKGNILERFSAQQFPDLHSELNLSSLELGDSALYFCASSVGGHRNTEAFFGQGTRLTVV.

The gene calls are TRBV4-1 and TRBJ1-5; 9 bases agree with TRBD1. CDR3 length equals 19 residues. Germline V gives CDR1 MGHRA, CDR2 YSYEKL. Unmatched junction bases numbered 15, after V lost 2 bases and J lost 4 bases. CDR3 coding DNA: TGCGCCAGCAGCCAACCATCGGACAGGGGCCTCTTTAGGAATCAGCCCCAGCATTTT. The encoded protein is CASSQPSDRGLFRNQPQHF.

As for this clone: The germline gene is not matched at one end of the junction; a read error may be the cause. The chain has TRBV5-1 and TRBJ2-5; 9 positions agree with TRBD1. CDR3 size: 15 residues. Germline V gene sequence: CDR1 SGHRS, CDR2 YFSETQ. The DNA for the CDR3 is TGTGCCAGCAGCGTGTACAGGGGGCTCCAAGAGACCCAGTACTTC. The encoded protein is CASSVYRGLQETQYF. The variable domain in full, completed from reference TRBV5-1 and TRBJ2-5, reads KAGVTQTPRYLIKTRGQQVTLSCSPISGHRSVSWYQQTPGQGLQFLFEYFSETQRNKGNFPGRFSGRQFSNSRSEMNVSTLELGDSALYLCASSVYRGLQETQYFGPGTRLLVL.

V usage is TRBV18 and J usage is TRBJ2-2; 13 nucleotides agree with TRBD2. Unmatched junction bases numbered 3, after V lost 3 bases and J lost 2 bases. CDR3 length: 17 amino acids. The germline CDR1 and CDR2 sequences are KGHSH and LQKENI. CDR3 sequence: CASSPWTSGRNTGELFF. The CDR3 region has the DNA TGTGCCAGCTCACCGTGGACTAGCGGGAGAAACACCGGGGAGCTGTTTTTT.

The chain links TRBV2 to TRBJ1-2; D call uncertain. Germline V gives CDR1 SNHLY, CDR2 FYNNEI. Trimming shortened V by 6 bases and J by 4 bases, and 18 bases separated the two germline ends. The CDR3 runs to 15 residues. The CDR3 here is CASSNNKWALYGYTF. Here the CDR3 DNA reads TGTGCCAGCAGCAACAACAAATGGGCGCTCTATGGCTACACCTTC.

This clone has ten or more counts. The chain recombines TRBV5-1 with TRBJ2-7; 8 bases map to TRBD1. Germline-derived CDR1 and CDR2 are SGHRS and YFSETQ. CDR3 length: 14 amino acids. The junction had 5 bases not matched to a gene; V was cut back by 0 bases and J by 6 bases. The CDR3 DNA reads as TGCGCCAGCAGCTTGGGGACAGGGTTCCCCGAGCAGTACTTC. Its translation is CASSLGTGFPEQYF.

This chain connects TRBV11-3 to TRBJ2-1, with 8 positions matching TRBD2. This CDR3 has 16 residues. The J segment lost 6 bases and the V segment lost 5 bases, leaving 12 bases of the junction unmatched. The germline gives CDR1 SGHNT, CDR2 YENEEA. CDR3 nucleotides: TGTGCCAGCAGCACGGGGGGGGGCACGGCGGCCAATGAGCAGTTCTTC. The encoded protein is CASSTGGGTAANEQFF. Variable domain in full (rest from reference TRBV11-3 and TRBJ2-1): EAGVVQSPRYKIIEKKQPVAFWCNPISGHNTLYWYLQNLGQGPELLIRYENEEAVDDSQLPKDRFSAERLKGVDSTLKIQPAELGDSAVYLCASSTGGGTAANEQFFGPGTRLTVL.

This clone was seen only once. The chain has TRBV19 and TRBJ2-1, with 8 bases matching TRBD2. V gave up 5 bases and J gave up 7 bases; unmatched junction bases: 13. The germline V gene has CDR1 LNHDA and CDR2 SQIVND (reference sequence). CDR3 length: 16 residues. The CDR3 bases are TGTGCCAGTAGTTCCCCCCCAAGCGGGACTAGGAATGAGCAGTTCTTC. It specifies CASSSPPSGTRNEQFF. The variable domain in full, with the rest retrieved from reference TRBV19 and TRBJ2-1, is DGGITQSPKYLFRKEGQNVTLSCEQNLNHDAMYWYRQDPGQGLRLIYYSQIVNDFQKGDIAEGYSVSREKKESFPLTVTSAQKNPTAFYLCASSSPPSGTRNEQFFGPGTRLTVL.

This clone was detected only a few times. At one boundary the junction diverges from the germline segment, which might be a read error. The genes are TRBV4-1 and TRBJ1-1; a weak D match, TRBD1 (5 bases). Looked up from germline, CDR1 is MGHRA and CDR2 is YSYEKL. This CDR3 contains 14 residues. Written as DNA, the CDR3 is TGCGCCAGCAGCCAAGAGGGGCGGAGGGGCGCCCTCTACTTT. Translating gives CASSQEGRRGALYF.